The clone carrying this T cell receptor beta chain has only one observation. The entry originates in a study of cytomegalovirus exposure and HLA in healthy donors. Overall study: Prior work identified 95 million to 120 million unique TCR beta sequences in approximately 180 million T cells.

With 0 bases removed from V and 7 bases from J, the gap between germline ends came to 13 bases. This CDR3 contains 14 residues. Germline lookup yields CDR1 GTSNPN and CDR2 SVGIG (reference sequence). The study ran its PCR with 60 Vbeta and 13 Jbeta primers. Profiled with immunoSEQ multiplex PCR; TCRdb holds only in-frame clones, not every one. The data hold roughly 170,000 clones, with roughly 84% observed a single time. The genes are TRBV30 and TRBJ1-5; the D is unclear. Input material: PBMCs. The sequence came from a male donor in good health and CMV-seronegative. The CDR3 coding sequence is TGTGCCTGGAGTGTATTATCTTTGGGCCAGCCCCAGCATTTT. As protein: CAWSVLSLGQPQHF.